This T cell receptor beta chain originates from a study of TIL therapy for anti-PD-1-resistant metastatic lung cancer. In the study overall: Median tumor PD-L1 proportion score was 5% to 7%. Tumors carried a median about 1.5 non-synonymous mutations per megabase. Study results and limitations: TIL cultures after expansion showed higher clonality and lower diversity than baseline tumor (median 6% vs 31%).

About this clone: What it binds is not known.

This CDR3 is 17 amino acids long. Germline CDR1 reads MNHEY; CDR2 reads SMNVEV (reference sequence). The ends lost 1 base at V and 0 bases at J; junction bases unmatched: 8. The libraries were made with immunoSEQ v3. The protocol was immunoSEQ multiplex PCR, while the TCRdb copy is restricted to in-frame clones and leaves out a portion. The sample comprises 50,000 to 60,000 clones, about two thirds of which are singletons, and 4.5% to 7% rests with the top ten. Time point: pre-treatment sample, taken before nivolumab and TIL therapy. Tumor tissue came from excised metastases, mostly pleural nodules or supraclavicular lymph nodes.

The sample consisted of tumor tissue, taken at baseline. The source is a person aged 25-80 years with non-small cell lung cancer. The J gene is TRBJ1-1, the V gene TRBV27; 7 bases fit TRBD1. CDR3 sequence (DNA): TGTGCCAGCAGTTTATATGCAGGGGGAGCAATGAACACTGAAGCTTTCTTT. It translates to CASSLYAGGAMNTEAFF.